The 25 T cell receptor beta chains below were found in one sample sequenced in a study of cytomegalovirus exposure and HLA in healthy donors. PCR primers comprised 60 Vbeta and 13 Jbeta primers. Assay: immunoSEQ multiplex PCR; the TCRdb copy retains only in-frame clones and omits some. The sample records around 210,000 clones, around four fifths being singletons. Sequencing input: PBMCs. These receptor sequences come from a man in his fifties or sixties in good health and CMV-seronegative.

The gene calls are TRBV29-1 and TRBJ2-1, with 10 bases matching TRBD1. The junction had 8 bases not matched to a gene; V was cut back by 6 bases and J by 9 bases. The CDR3 covers 13 residues. Looked up from germline, CDR1 is SQVTM and CDR2 is ANQGSEA. This chain's CDR3 is CSVPGQGMGEQFF. CDR3 DNA sequence: TGCAGCGTACCGGGACAGGGGATGGGTGAGCAGTTCTTC.

This clone was seen a handful of times. This rearrangement joins TRBV30 to TRBJ2-7, with a possible D match to TRBD2 (7 bases). Germline V gives CDR1 GTSNPN, CDR2 SVGIG (reference sequence). V lost 2 bases to trimming and J lost 6 bases, with 17 bases between them. This CDR3 spans 14 amino acids. The CDR3 protein is CAWSFLGGGSEQYF. The CDR3 coding sequence is TGTGCCTGGAGTTTCCTGGGGGGGGGCTCCGAGCAGTACTTC.

V is TRBV9 and J is TRBJ1-5; D is possibly TRBD1 (6 bases). The V gene lost 3 bases and the J gene lost 7 bases, with 14 bases spanning the gap. This CDR3 has 14 residues. Germline-derived CDR1 and CDR2 are SGDLS and YYNGEE. The CDR3 loop reads CASSAGHREQPQHF. CDR3 nucleotides: TGTGCCAGCAGCGCGGGACATAGGGAACAGCCCCAGCATTTT.

This clone was observed a single time. The chain links TRBV5-4 to TRBJ2-7, with 7 bases that match TRBD1. This CDR3 has 13 amino acids. CDR1 and CDR2 from the germline V gene are SGHNT and YYREEE (reference sequence). V shed 4 bases and J 1 base; nucleotides not matched to a gene: 2. The CDR3 DNA is TGTGCCAGCAGCCAGGGACAGTCCTACGAGCAGTACTTC. As protein: CASSQGQSYEQYF.

The CDR3 DNA sequence: TGTGCCAGCAGCGAACCGGGACTAGCGGTAGACAATGAGCAGTTCTTC. Protein sequence: CASSEPGLAVDNEQFF. The V and J genes are TRBV7-9 and TRBJ2-1; TRBD2 matches at 11 bases. CDR3 length equals 16 residues. Germline V gene sequence: CDR1 SEHNR, CDR2 FQNEAQ (reference sequence). With V trimmed by 5 bases and J by 5 bases, 8 bases remained unmatched.

This clone appeared a few times. This chain joins TRBV9 and TRBJ2-7, with 7 nucleotides matching TRBD2. The CDR3 loop spans 15 amino acids. Trimming at V came to 3 bases and at J to 3 bases, leaving 9 bases not matched to a gene. Per germline, CDR1 SGDLS and CDR2 YYNGEE. The CDR3 protein is CASSAESGAHYEQYF. CDR3 bases: TGTGCCAGCAGCGCCGAGAGCGGGGCCCACTACGAGCAGTACTTC.

The CDR3 bases are TGCGCCAGCAGCTTGGTCGGGGGAGGGCCGGGTTACGAGCAGTACTTC. Encoded protein: CASSLVGGGPGYEQYF. The V and J genes are TRBV5-1 and TRBJ2-7; 7 bases fit TRBD2. J gave up 4 bases and V 0 bases, and 10 bases lay outside the gene matches. CDR1 is SGHRS and CDR2 is YFSETQ in the germline V gene. The CDR3 is 16 residues long.

A few counts support this clone. V is TRBV19 and J is TRBJ2-7; TRBD1 aligns across 10 bases. Looked up from germline, CDR1 is LNHDA and CDR2 is SQIVND (reference sequence). The CDR3 contains 13 residues. The V segment lost 7 bases and the J segment 2 bases; nucleotides outside the gene matches: 2. The DNA of the CDR3 is TGTGCCAGTAACGGACAGGGGGCCTACGAGCAGTACTTC. It yields the protein CASNGQGAYEQYF.

This sequence joins TRBV29-1 and TRBJ2-2; maybe TRBD1 (7 bases). CDR1 is SQVTM, CDR2 ANQGSEA, per germline. This CDR3 spans 13 amino acids. Trimming pared 4 bases from V and 8 bases from J, leaving 14 bases between. CDR3 nucleotide sequence: TGCAGCGTTGGACAGGGAGGACCTGGGGAGCTGTTTTTT. Residues: CSVGQGGPGELFF.

The chain recombines TRBV7-9 with TRBJ2-3; 8 nucleotides agree with TRBD2. Germline V lookup: CDR1 SEHNR, CDR2 FQNEAQ (reference sequence). With 1 base clipped from V and 0 bases from J, the junction kept 3 bases outside the gene matches. CDR3 length equals 16 residues. CDR3 nucleotide sequence: TGTGCCAGCAGCTTAGGGAGCGGGGGTAGCACAGATACGCAGTATTTT. The encoded protein is CASSLGSGGSTDTQYF. The whole variable domain, remainder taken from reference TRBV7-9 and TRBJ2-3, is DTGVSQNPRHKITKRGQNVTFRCDPISEHNRLYWYRQTLGQGPEFLTYFQNEAQLEKSRLLSDRFSAERPKGSFSTLEIQRTEQGDSAMYLCASSLGSGGSTDTQYFGPGTRLTVL.

This clone was recorded once. The chain employs TRBV15 and TRBJ2-7, with D perhaps TRBD1 (6 bases). V was cut by 0 bases and J by 5 bases, with 14 bases left in between. Germline CDR1 LNHNV, CDR2 YYDKDF (reference sequence). CDR3 length: 15 residues. The CDR3 protein is CATSRDRGRGHEQYF. CDR3 DNA: TGTGCCACCAGCAGAGATCGAGGCAGGGGCCACGAGCAGTACTTC.

With regard to this clone: The sample holds other DNA sequences that translate to the same CDR3. The chain carries TRBV28 and TRBJ1-2; D is ambiguous. V was pared by 7 bases and J by 1 base, with 16 bases between. This CDR3 is 15 amino acids long. Germline V gene sequence: CDR1 MDHEN, CDR2 SYDVKM. CDR3 loop: CASTTPGENNYGYTF. In DNA form, the CDR3 reads TGTGCCAGCACCACTCCTGGGGAGAATAACTATGGCTACACCTTC.

This clone was counted only a few times. V gene TRBV11-1 combines with J gene TRBJ2-5; perhaps TRBD2 as D (5 bases). This CDR3 is built from 14 residues. Germline CDR1 SGHAT, CDR2 FQDESV (reference sequence). Trimming removed 7 bases at V and 1 base at J, with 13 bases between. CDR3 DNA: TGTGCCAGCACCGTCTTGAGCGGCCAAGAGACCCAGTACTTC. It translates to CASTVLSGQETQYF.

This clone was counted between two and nine times. The CDR3: CASSSQGNEQFF. Written as DNA, the CDR3 is TGTGCCAGCAGCAGCCAGGGAAATGAGCAGTTCTTC. The chain is built from TRBV7-2 and TRBJ2-1; D may be TRBD1 (5 bases). The CDR3 contains 12 residues. Germline CDR1 reads SGHTA; CDR2 reads FQGNSA. With 5 bases removed from V and 7 bases from J, the gap between germline ends came to 9 bases. Together with reference TRBV7-2 and TRBJ2-1, the CDR3 gives the full variable domain: GAGVSQSPSNKVTEKGKDVELRCDPISGHTALYWYRQSLGQGLEFLIYFQGNSAPDKSGLPSDRFSAERTGGSVSTLTIQRTQQEDSAVYLCASSSQGNEQFFGPGTRLTVL.

V gene TRBV6-7 combines with J gene TRBJ2-5; 9 positions match TRBD2. TRBV6-7 is annotated as an ORF whose role is uncertain. V shed 2 bases, J shed 11 bases, and the junction held 18 bases outside the gene matches. The CDR3 runs to 17 residues. CDR3 DNA: TGTGCCAGCAGTTACCCAAAGAAGTTAGCGGGAGAATTGAAGCAGTACTTC. It specifies CASSYPKKLAGELKQYF.

V usage is TRBV27 and J usage is TRBJ2-1; D gene unclear. The CDR3 is 16 residues long. Trimming removed 3 bases at V and 0 bases at J, with 12 bases between. Germline-derived CDR1 and CDR2 are MNHEY and SMNVEV (reference sequence). CDR3: CASSFHRGSSYNEQFF. The DNA of the CDR3 is TGTGCCAGCAGTTTCCACCGTGGTAGCTCCTACAATGAGCAGTTCTTC.

Comments on this clone: Other DNA variants within this sample encode the same CDR3. V is TRBV6-6 and J is TRBJ2-7, with 7 bases fitting TRBD1. The CDR3 has 12 amino acids. V dropped 6 bases and J dropped 5; count of bases not matched to a gene: 4. CDR1 and CDR2 from the germline V gene are MNHNY and SVGAGI (reference sequence). In DNA form, the CDR3 reads TGTGCCAGCAGCCCCGGGACAGACGAGCAGTACTTC. The encoded protein is CASSPGTDEQYF.

The rearrangement links TRBV2 to TRBJ2-1, with TRBD2 as a possible D gene (5 bases). Trimming stripped 3 bases from V and 10 bases from J, with 13 bases between. CDR1 and CDR2 (germline): SNHLY, FYNNEI. The CDR3 length is 13 residues. CDR3 bases: TGTGCCAGCAGTGAGTTAGCGATCGGAGAGCAGTTCTTC. As protein: CASSELAIGEQFF.

The table lists this clone with a count of one. The V and J genes are TRBV7-9 and TRBJ1-3; D remains unclear. V was shortened by 1 base and J by 0 bases, with 13 bases between the two germline ends. This CDR3 is 17 amino acids long. Germline CDR1 and CDR2: SEHNR and FQNEAQ (reference sequence). CDR3 DNA: TGTGCCAGCAGCTTAGTTCGGCAGGCGTTCTCTGGAAACACCATATATTTT. This encodes CASSLVRQAFSGNTIYF. Complete variable domain (other parts from reference TRBV7-9 and TRBJ1-3): DTGVSQNPRHKITKRGQNVTFRCDPISEHNRLYWYRQTLGQGPEFLTYFQNEAQLEKSRLLSDRFSAERPKGSFSTLEIQRTEQGDSAMYLCASSLVRQAFSGNTIYFGEGSWLTVV.

This clone was seen a few times. V and J are TRBV4-1 and TRBJ1-2, with TRBD1 as a possible D gene (6 bases). Trimming shortened V by 3 bases and J by 8 bases, and 19 bases separated the two germline ends. CDR3 length: 15 residues. In germline, CDR1 is MGHRA, CDR2 YSYEKL. The CDR3 sequence: CASSQEESQGYGYTF. CDR3 DNA sequence: TGCGCCAGCAGCCAGGAAGAATCACAGGGATACGGCTACACCTTC.

The chain recombines TRBV27 with TRBJ1-5, with a tentative D call TRBD1 (6 bases). Germline V gene lookup returns CDR1 MNHEY and CDR2 SMNVEV (reference sequence). This CDR3 is 14 amino acids long. V lost 6 bases and J 2 bases, leaving 11 bases between the germline ends. The CDR3 protein is CASRRGLGNQPQHF. The CDR3 region has the DNA TGTGCCAGCAGAAGGGGGTTAGGCAATCAGCCCCAGCATTTT.

The V call is TRBV20-1, the J call TRBJ1-1; the D is unclear. Trimming shortened V by 6 bases and J by 6 bases, and 8 bases separated the two germline ends. The CDR3 runs 10 residues. Germline lookup yields CDR1 DFQATT and CDR2 SNEGSKA (reference sequence). CDR3 region: CSAQKAEAFF. For the CDR3, the DNA is TGCAGTGCGCAGAAAGCTGAAGCTTTCTTT.

The chain is built from TRBV2 and TRBJ2-3, with 10 positions matching TRBD2. This CDR3 contains 15 residues. The V gene end was trimmed by 6 bases and the J gene end by 5 bases; junction bases not matched to a gene: 8. CDR1 is SNHLY and CDR2 is FYNNEI in the germline V gene. The CDR3 coding sequence is TGTGCCAGCAGCTTTTCTAGCGGGAGTGGAGATACGCAGTATTTT. Its translation: CASSFSSGSGDTQYF.

V usage is TRBV27 and J usage is TRBJ2-2; TRBD2 might be the D (6 bases). The CDR3 has 13 residues. Trimming removed 4 bases at V and 8 bases at J, with 11 bases between. Germline V gene sequence: CDR1 MNHEY, CDR2 SMNVEV (reference sequence). The DNA for the CDR3 is TGTGCCAGCAGTTGGGCAGGGACTGGGGAGCTGTTTTTT. It yields the protein CASSWAGTGELFF.

This clone was observed a single time. V usage is TRBV15 and J usage is TRBJ1-1; 9 bases map to TRBD1. The CDR3 has 22 amino acids. Germline CDR1 is LNHNV and CDR2 is YYDKDF (reference sequence). Losses at the gene ends were 0 bases for V and 4 bases for J; bases not matched to a gene: 24. CDR3 loop: CATSRDRVNSGQGSRRITEAFF. CDR3 DNA sequence: TGTGCCACCAGCAGAGATCGGGTTAATTCCGGACAGGGGTCTCGGAGGATCACTGAAGCTTTCTTT.